The 26 T cell receptor beta chains below were found in one sample sequenced in a study of T cell responses to AZD1222 COVID-19 vaccine. The data were produced by immunoSEQ multiplex PCR, yet TCRdb's version contains in-frame clones alone and is incomplete. This sample has 70,000 to 95,000 clones, with roughly 90% found just once. Sequenced material: peripheral blood, taken on day 0 of MenACWY control vaccination. Receptors were obtained from an adult in good health.

This clone came up a few times. This rearrangement joins TRBV28 to TRBJ1-5; D unclear. Germline values: CDR1 MDHEN, CDR2 SYDVKM. The V gene lost 6 bases and the J gene lost 7 bases, with 13 bases spanning the gap. This CDR3 contains 13 residues. The chain's CDR3 is CASSLKAGQPQHF. The DNA of the CDR3 is TGTGCCAGCAGCCTGAAGGCCGGACAGCCCCAGCATTTT.

The chain links TRBV27 to TRBJ2-7, with 13 bases fitting TRBD2. CDR1 and CDR2 (germline): MNHEY, SMNVEV (reference sequence). CDR3 size: 18 residues. V shed 5 bases and J 1 base; nucleotides not matched to a gene: 11. CDR3 sequence: CASSLGLAGAVSSYEQYF. DNA for the CDR3: TGTGCCAGCAGTCTTGGACTAGCGGGAGCCGTAAGTTCCTACGAGCAGTACTTC.

This rearrangement joins TRBV6-2 or TRBV6-3 to TRBJ2-3; 8 nucleotides match TRBD2. Germline CDR1 and CDR2: MNHEY and SVGEGT. This CDR3 contains 13 residues. V shed 6 bases, J shed 9 bases, and the junction held 8 bases outside the gene matches. CDR3: CASSLLTSGTQYF. In DNA form, the CDR3 reads TGTGCCAGCAGCCTCCTCACTAGCGGCACGCAGTATTTT.

This clone was detected only a few times. The J gene is TRBJ2-5, the V gene TRBV10-3; weak D call: TRBD2 (6 bases). Trimming pared 6 bases from V and 4 bases from J, leaving 15 bases between. This CDR3 has 14 amino acids. Germline CDR1 and CDR2: ENHRY and SYGVKD. This CDR3 is CAIRDGTRGETQYF. CDR3 DNA: TGTGCCATCAGGGACGGGACTCGGGGAGAGACCCAGTACTTC.

This chain links TRBV6-5 with TRBJ1-4, with a possible D match to TRBD1 (5 bases). The CDR3 spans 13 residues. Germline CDR1 MNHEY, CDR2 SVGAGI. Trimming stripped 2 bases from V and 10 bases from J, with 11 bases between. CDR3 coding DNA: TGTGCCAGCAGTTACGGGGGTGGCGGAAAACTGTTTTTT. Protein product: CASSYGGGGKLFF.

The chain has TRBV27 and TRBJ1-5; the D is unclear. V was pared by 5 bases and J by 6 bases, with 8 bases between. Germline CDR1 is MNHEY and CDR2 is SMNVEV (reference sequence). This CDR3 is 12 amino acids long. The CDR3, as DNA: TGTGCCAGCAGTCGACAAGGTCAGCCCCAGCATTTT. This codes for CASSRQGQPQHF.

The chain links TRBV18 to TRBJ2-1, with D possibly TRBD2 on 5 matching bases. The CDR3 length is 15 residues. CDR1 is KGHSH, CDR2 LQKENI, per germline. Trimming left V 3 bases short and J 5 bases short, with 14 bases between. The CDR3 loop is CASSPLLGGDNEQFF. CDR3 DNA sequence: TGTGCCAGCTCACCCTTACTAGGTGGGGACAATGAGCAGTTCTTC.

V gene TRBV28 combines with J gene TRBJ2-7; 8 positions agree with TRBD2. Germline V gene lookup returns CDR1 MDHEN and CDR2 SYDVKM. This CDR3 comprises 14 residues. V was pared by 8 bases and J by 3 bases, with 9 bases of the junction left unmatched. CDR3: CASVPSGPYYEQYF. CDR3 coding DNA: TGTGCCAGCGTCCCTAGCGGGCCCTACTACGAGCAGTACTTC.

With respect to this clone: Different DNA sequences within this sample yield the same CDR3. This chain uses TRBV11-2 with TRBJ2-5; tentatively, D is TRBD2 (5 bases). This CDR3 has 13 residues. Germline CDR1 and CDR2: SGHAT and FQNNGV. The ends were cut back, 2 bases at V and 6 bases at J, with 10 bases in the middle. CDR3: CASSLREGKTQYF. As DNA, the CDR3 is TGTGCCAGCAGCTTACGAGAGGGAAAGACCCAGTACTTC.

This chain links TRBV28 with TRBJ1-2; D is uncertain. Trimming stripped 2 bases from V and 7 bases from J, with 8 bases between. This CDR3 is 12 amino acids long. Germline CDR1 reads MDHEN; CDR2 reads SYDVKM. DNA of the CDR3: TGTGCCAGCAGTTTACAGGACCTTGGCTACACCTTC. Its translation: CASSLQDLGYTF.

In DNA, the CDR3 is TGTGCCAGTAGTGACGTCAGGGATTCACCCCTCCACTTT. Its protein product is CASSDVRDSPLHF. The gene calls are TRBV19 and TRBJ1-6; perhaps TRBD1 as D (5 bases). V shed 5 bases and J shed 8 bases, with 10 bases lying between them. In germline, CDR1 is LNHDA, CDR2 SQIVND (reference sequence). The CDR3 contains 13 residues.

The V gene is TRBV30, the J gene TRBJ2-2; D is unclear. V dropped 3 bases and J dropped 8 bases, with 13 bases sitting between them. Germline CDR1 reads GTSNPN; CDR2 reads SVGIG (reference sequence). CDR3 length: 13 residues. CDR3 bases: TGTGCCTGGAGCACATCTAGGGCGGGGGAGCTGTTTTTT. Translating gives CAWSTSRAGELFF.

The chain combines TRBV6-5 with TRBJ1-2, with TRBD1 as a possible D gene (6 bases). The CDR3 spans 14 residues. The germline V gene encodes CDR1 MNHEY and CDR2 SVGAGI. V lost 0 bases, J lost 8 bases, and 13 bases lay in between. The CDR3 nucleotides are TGTGCCAGCAGTTACTCGGGCAGGGGCGGGGGCTACACCTTC. Its protein is CASSYSGRGGGYTF.

J is TRBJ2-3 and V is TRBV14; 7 positions agree with TRBD1. The germline CDR1 and CDR2 sequences are SGHDN and FVKESK. V lost 2 bases, J lost 0 bases, and 2 bases stayed unmatched. The CDR3 sequence is 15 residues long. CDR3 residues: CASSQWGQSTDTQYF. DNA of the CDR3: TGTGCCAGCAGCCAATGGGGACAGAGCACAGATACGCAGTATTTT.

Here the CDR3 DNA reads TGTGCCAGCATGCGGGTTACAGGGGCGAACACTGAAGCTTTCTTT. Amino acid sequence: CASMRVTGANTEAFF. This chain connects TRBV6-5 to TRBJ1-1, with TRBD1 identical over 7 bases. Germline V lookup: CDR1 MNHEY, CDR2 SVGAGI. This CDR3 has 15 residues. V shed 7 bases and J 1 base; nucleotides not matched to a gene: 9.

The V call is TRBV15, the J call TRBJ2-7; 8 bases are a match to TRBD2. The CDR3 consists of 14 residues. The ends lost 2 bases at V and 5 bases at J; junction bases unmatched: 5. CDR1 is LNHNV, CDR2 YYDKDF, per germline (reference sequence). The CDR3 reads CATSRIREGHEQYF. The CDR3 nucleotides read TGTGCCACCAGCAGAATTCGGGAGGGACACGAGCAGTACTTC.

The chain combines TRBV11-2 with TRBJ1-4; TRBD1 matches at 9 bases. Germline loops: CDR1 SGHAT, CDR2 FQNNGV. J was trimmed by 8 bases and V by 6 bases; bases with no gene match: 10. CDR3 length equals 15 residues. The CDR3 DNA reads TGTGCCAGCAGGCATCTCCGGGACAGGGCCGAAAAACTGTTTTTT. Residues: CASRHLRDRAEKLFF.

The chain recombines TRBV10-1 with TRBJ2-7, with D hard to call. CDR1 WNHNN and CDR2 SYGVQD come from the germline V gene (reference sequence). The V end lost 3 bases, the J end lost 4 bases, and 7 bases lay between the germline ends. The CDR3 runs 12 residues. This CDR3 is CASSENAYEQYF. Here the CDR3 DNA reads TGCGCCAGCAGTGAAAATGCTTACGAGCAGTACTTC.

The chain links TRBV30 to TRBJ1-1; 7 bases line up with TRBD1. Germline CDR1 and CDR2: GTSNPN and SVGIG (reference sequence). The CDR3 loop spans 11 amino acids. The junction had 4 bases not matched to a gene; V was cut back by 4 bases and J by 8 bases. The CDR3 DNA reads as TGTGCCTGGAAGCAGACAGGGGAAGCTTTCTTT. This translates into CAWKQTGEAFF.

This chain connects TRBV5-6 to TRBJ2-1; D possibly corresponds to TRBD1 (6 bases). This CDR3 comprises 15 residues. V shed 5 bases and J shed 3 bases, with 15 bases lying between them. Germline V lookup: CDR1 SGHDT, CDR2 YYEEEE. CDR3 amino acids: CASRAGTLLYNEQFF. The CDR3 DNA is TGTGCCAGCAGGGCAGGGACACTCCTCTACAATGAGCAGTTCTTC. Variable domain in full (rest from reference TRBV5-6 and TRBJ2-1): DAGVTQSPTHLIKTRGQQVTLRCSPKSGHDTVSWYQQALGQGPQFIFQYYEEEERQRGNFPDRFSGHQFPNYSSELNVNALLLGDSALYLCASRAGTLLYNEQFFGPGTRLTVL.

The rearrangement joins TRBV30 to TRBJ2-5; no firm D call. The V and J ends lost 0 bases and 5 bases respectively, with 7 bases between them. CDR3 length equals 12 residues. The V gene's germline CDR1 is GTSNPN and CDR2 SVGIG (reference sequence). The CDR3 coding sequence is TGTGCCTGGAGTGTACTTTCGGAGACCCAGTACTTC. Amino acid sequence: CAWSVLSETQYF.

This rearrangement joins TRBV27 to TRBJ2-7, with a tentative D call TRBD1 (6 bases). CDR3 size: 15 residues. Germline assignment: CDR1 MNHEY and CDR2 SMNVEV (reference sequence). Between the trimmed V and J ends, which lost 8 bases and 2 bases, there was a span of 19 bases. For the CDR3, the DNA is TGTGCCAGCTGCCTCGGAAGGGGGACCCCCTACGAGCAGTACTTC. Encoded protein: CASCLGRGTPYEQYF.

This rearrangement joins TRBV6-2 or TRBV6-3 to TRBJ2-7, with 9 bases identical to TRBD1. Trimming cost V 6 bases and J 2 bases; bases outside gene matches: 5. Germline values: CDR1 MNHEY, CDR2 SVGEGT. The CDR3 contains 14 residues. CDR3 sequence reads: CASSPTGGAYEQYF. The CDR3 DNA follows: TGTGCCAGCAGCCCGACAGGGGGGGCCTACGAGCAGTACTTC.

This chain joins TRBV4-1 and TRBJ2-1; the D is unclear. This CDR3 spans 16 amino acids. The germline V gene has CDR1 MGHRA and CDR2 YSYEKL. V lost 4 bases and J lost 0, with 13 bases in between. The CDR3 loop reads CASSRLDKISYNEQFF. Here the CDR3 DNA reads TGCGCCAGCAGCCGCCTAGATAAGATCTCCTACAATGAGCAGTTCTTC.

This clone has more than one count but fewer than ten. The chain carries TRBV19 and TRBJ2-7, with TRBD2 identical over 15 bases. This CDR3 region has 16 residues. V lost 6 bases and J lost 3; bases outside the gene matches: 6. The germline CDR1 and CDR2 sequences are LNHDA and SQIVND (reference sequence). Here the CDR3 reads CASRAGTSGRNYEQYF. The CDR3 DNA reads TGTGCCAGTAGGGCCGGGACTAGCGGGAGGAACTACGAGCAGTACTTC.

V is TRBV30 and J is TRBJ2-7; D might be TRBD1 (7 bases). This CDR3 has 13 amino acids. Trimming took 1 base from V and 5 from J, leaving 12 bases between them. CDR1 is GTSNPN and CDR2 is SVGIG in the germline V gene (reference sequence). The CDR3 DNA follows: TGTGCCTGGAGTGGGGGGGACAGCCACGAGCAGTACTTC. Its translation is CAWSGGDSHEQYF.